This TCR beta chain was documented in a study of cytomegalovirus exposure and HLA in healthy donors. Remarks on this clone: The target antigen is unknown.

With V trimmed by 6 bases and J by 9 bases, 20 bases remained unmatched. The CDR3 length is 16 residues. CDR1 SNHLY and CDR2 FYNNEI come from the germline V gene. In the PCR, 60 Vbeta and 13 Jbeta primers were used. Sequencing used immunoSEQ multiplex PCR; TCRdb keeps in-frame clones, though not all of them. Among 90,000 to 130,000 clones listed, 76% were seen once. Study-wide results and limits: Later analysis suggested links between common viral pathogens and several top significant clusters. Later analysis suggested most CMV-associated TCR beta chains were HLA-restricted. Being indistinguishable, some V segments were excluded, TRBV6-2 and TRBV6-3 among them.

The chain combines TRBV2 with TRBJ2-7; TRBD1 matches 7 bases. The source material was PBMCs. The TCR was taken from a man younger than 40 in good health and CMV-seropositive. The CDR3 loop is CASREMTGFLSPWQYF. The CDR3 DNA reads TGTGCCAGCAGGGAAATGACAGGGTTTTTATCTCCGTGGCAGTACTTC.